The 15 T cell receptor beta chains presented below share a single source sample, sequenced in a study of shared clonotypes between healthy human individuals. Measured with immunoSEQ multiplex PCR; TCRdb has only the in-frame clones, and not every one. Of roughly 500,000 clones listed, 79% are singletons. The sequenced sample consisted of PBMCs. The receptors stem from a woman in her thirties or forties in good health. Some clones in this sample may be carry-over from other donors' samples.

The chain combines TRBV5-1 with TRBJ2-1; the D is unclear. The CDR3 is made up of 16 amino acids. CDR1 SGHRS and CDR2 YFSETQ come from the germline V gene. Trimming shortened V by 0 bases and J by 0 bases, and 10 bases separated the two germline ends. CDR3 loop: CASSLGVASSYNEQFF. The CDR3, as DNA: TGCGCCAGCAGCTTGGGCGTCGCCAGCTCCTACAATGAGCAGTTCTTC.

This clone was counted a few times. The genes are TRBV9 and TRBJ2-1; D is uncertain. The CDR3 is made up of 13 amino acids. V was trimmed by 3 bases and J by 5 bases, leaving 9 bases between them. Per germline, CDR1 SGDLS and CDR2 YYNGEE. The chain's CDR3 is CASSANRDNEQFF. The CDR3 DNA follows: TGTGCCAGCAGCGCCAACAGAGACAATGAGCAGTTCTTC.

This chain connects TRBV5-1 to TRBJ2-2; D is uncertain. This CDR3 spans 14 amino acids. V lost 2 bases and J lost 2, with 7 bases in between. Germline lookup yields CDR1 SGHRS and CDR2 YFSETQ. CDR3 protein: CASSLGHNTGELFF. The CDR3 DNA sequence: TGCGCCAGCAGCTTAGGCCATAACACCGGGGAGCTGTTTTTT.

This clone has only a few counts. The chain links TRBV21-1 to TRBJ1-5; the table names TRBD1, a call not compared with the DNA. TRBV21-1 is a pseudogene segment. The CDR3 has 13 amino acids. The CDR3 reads CASSSGVWQPQHF. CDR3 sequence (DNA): TGTGCCAGCAGCTCAGGGGTTTGGCAGCCCCAGCATTTT.

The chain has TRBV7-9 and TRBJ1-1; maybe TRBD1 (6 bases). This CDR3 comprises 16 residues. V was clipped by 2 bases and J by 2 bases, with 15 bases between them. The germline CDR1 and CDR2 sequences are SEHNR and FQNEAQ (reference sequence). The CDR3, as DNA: TGTGCCAGCAGCTTACCCATCGGCAGGGGAAACACTGAAGCTTTCTTT. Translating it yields CASSLPIGRGNTEAFF.

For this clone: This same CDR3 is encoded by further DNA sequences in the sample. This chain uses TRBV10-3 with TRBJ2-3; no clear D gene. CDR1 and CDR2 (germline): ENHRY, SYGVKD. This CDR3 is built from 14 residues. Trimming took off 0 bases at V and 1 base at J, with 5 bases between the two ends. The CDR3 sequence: CAISESSGTDTQYF. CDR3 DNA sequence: TGTGCCATCAGTGAGTCGAGTGGCACAGATACGCAGTATTTT.

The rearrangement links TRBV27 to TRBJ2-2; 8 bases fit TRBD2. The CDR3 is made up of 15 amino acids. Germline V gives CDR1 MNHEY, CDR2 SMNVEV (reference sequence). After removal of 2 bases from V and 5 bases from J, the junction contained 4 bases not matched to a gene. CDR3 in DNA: TGTGCCAGCAGTTTAGACGGGAGGGGAACCGGGGAGCTGTTTTTT. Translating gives CASSLDGRGTGELFF.

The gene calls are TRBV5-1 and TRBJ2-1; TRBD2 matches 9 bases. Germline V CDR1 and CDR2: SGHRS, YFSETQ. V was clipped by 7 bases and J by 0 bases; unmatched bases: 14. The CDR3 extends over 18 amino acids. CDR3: CASGVPWGSGSSYNEQFF. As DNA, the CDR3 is TGCGCCAGCGGGGTCCCCTGGGGTAGCGGGAGCTCCTACAATGAGCAGTTCTTC.

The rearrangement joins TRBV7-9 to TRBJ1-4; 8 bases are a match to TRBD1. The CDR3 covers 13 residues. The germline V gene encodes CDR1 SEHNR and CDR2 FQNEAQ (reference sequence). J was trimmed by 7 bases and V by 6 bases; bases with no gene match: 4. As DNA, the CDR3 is TGTGCCAGCAGTCGCGGACAGGGTGAAAAACTGTTTTTT. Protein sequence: CASSRGQGEKLFF.

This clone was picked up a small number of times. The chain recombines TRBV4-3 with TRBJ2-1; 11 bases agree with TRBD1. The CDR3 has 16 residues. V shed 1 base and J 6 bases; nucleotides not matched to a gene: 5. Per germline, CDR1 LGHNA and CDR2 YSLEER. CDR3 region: CASSQAWGTGGNEQFF. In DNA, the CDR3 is TGCGCCAGCAGCCAAGCCTGGGGGACAGGGGGCAATGAGCAGTTCTTC.

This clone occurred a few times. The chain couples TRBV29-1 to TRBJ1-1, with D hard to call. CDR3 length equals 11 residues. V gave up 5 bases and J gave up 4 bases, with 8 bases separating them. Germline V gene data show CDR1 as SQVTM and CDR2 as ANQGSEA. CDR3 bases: TGCAGCGTTCTCATGGGCACTGAAGCTTTCTTT. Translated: CSVLMGTEAFF.

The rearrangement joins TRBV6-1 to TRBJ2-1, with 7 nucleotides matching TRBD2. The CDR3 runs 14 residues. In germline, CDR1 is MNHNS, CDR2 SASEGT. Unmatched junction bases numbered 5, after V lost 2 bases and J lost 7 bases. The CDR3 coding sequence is TGTGCCAGCAGTGAATTAGCGGGCCCAAATGAGCAGTTCTTC. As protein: CASSELAGPNEQFF.

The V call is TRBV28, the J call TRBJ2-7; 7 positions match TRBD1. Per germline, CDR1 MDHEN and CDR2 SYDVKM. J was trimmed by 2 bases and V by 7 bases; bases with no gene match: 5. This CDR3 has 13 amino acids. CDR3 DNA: TGTGCCAGCACGGGGACAGCCCCCTACGAGCAGTACTTC. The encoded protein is CASTGTAPYEQYF. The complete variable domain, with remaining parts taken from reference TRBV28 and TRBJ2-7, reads DVKVTQSSRYLVKRTGEKVFLECVQDMDHENMFWYRQDPGLGLRLIYFSYDVKMKEKGDIPEGYSVSREKKERFSLILESASTNQTSMYLCASTGTAPYEQYFGPGTRLTVT.

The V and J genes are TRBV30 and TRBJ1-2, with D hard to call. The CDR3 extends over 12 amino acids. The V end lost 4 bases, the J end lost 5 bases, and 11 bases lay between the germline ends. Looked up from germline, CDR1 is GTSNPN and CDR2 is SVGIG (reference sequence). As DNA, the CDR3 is TGTGCCTGGACTCCAGGCTCGTATGGCTACACCTTC. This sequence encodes CAWTPGSYGYTF.

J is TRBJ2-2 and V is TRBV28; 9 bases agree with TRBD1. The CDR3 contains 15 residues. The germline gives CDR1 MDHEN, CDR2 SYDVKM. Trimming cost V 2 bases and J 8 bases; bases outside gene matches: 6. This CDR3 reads CASSLTGGLPGELFF. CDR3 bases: TGTGCCAGCAGTTTAACAGGGGGCCTACCGGGGGAGCTGTTTTTT.